The present T cell receptor beta chain was sequenced within a study of neurological immune-mediated disorders. The team produced cDNA through 5'RACE using 10-nucleotide random UMIs. TCRdb fed the 5' RACE reads into MiXCR, producing one record per CDR3 protein. The data contain about 28,000 distinct CDR3 sequences, under 8% of them seen just once; the ten biggest clones take up around 8.5%. This CDR3 is built from 15 residues. The germline V gene encodes CDR1 DFQATT and CDR2 SNEGSKA (reference sequence). The V end was cut by 0 bases, the J end by 6 bases, with 15 bases between. This clonotype occurred many times. Its antigen is currently unknown. Whole-study results and caveats: The level of TCR clonal expansion was highest in patients with HTLV-1-associated myelopathy and lowest in multiple sclerosis, where it fell below the level seen in healthy controls.

This clonotype originated in a woman aged 50 to 60 in good health. Source material: PBMCs. This sequence joins TRBV20-1 and TRBJ1-5, with no clear D. The CDR3 spells CSAREVGSRSQPQHF. In nucleotides, the CDR3 is TGCAGTGCTAGAGAAGTGGGGTCCCGGAGTCAGCCCCAGCATTTT.